The rows below give T cell receptor beta chains drawn from one sample of a study of memory CD4+ T cells and cytomegalovirus serostatus. The repertoire was sequenced with immunoSEQ multiplex PCR; TCRdb's copy has only in-frame clones and lacks some. The data contain around 50,000 clones, around 80% of them singletons. The sequenced sample consisted of memory CD4+ T cells from blood. These receptors all come from an adult in good health and CMV-seronegative. Each CDR3 is given with its conserved first and last residue. Fields, in order: clone size, V gene, J gene, D gene, CDR3 protein, CDR3 DNA. A D gene is named only where the DNA matches it firmly. The size field is filled for only some rows; it gives once, few, many or a size class.

clone size: few; V gene: TRBV6-1; J gene: TRBJ2-7; D gene: -; CDR3 protein: CASSVSYEQYF; CDR3 DNA: TGTGCCAGCTCGGTCTCCTACGAGCAGTACTTC
clone size: few; V gene: TRBV7-9; J gene: TRBJ2-7; D gene: TRBD1; CDR3 protein: CASSLTGSYAEQYF; CDR3 DNA: TGTGCCAGCAGCCTGACAGGGAGCTATGCCGAGCAGTACTTC
clone size: -; V gene: TRBV19; J gene: TRBJ2-5; D gene: TRBD2; CDR3 protein: CASKASGRSIGETQYF; CDR3 DNA: TGTGCCAGTAAGGCCAGCGGGAGGTCTATAGGAGAGACCCAGTACTTC
clone size: -; V gene: TRBV6-5; J gene: TRBJ2-2; D gene: -; CDR3 protein: CASSYFGVTNTGELFF; CDR3 DNA: TGTGCCAGCAGTTATTTCGGTGTTACGAACACCGGGGAGCTGTTTTTT
clone size: -; V gene: TRBV5-1; J gene: TRBJ2-3; D gene: -; CDR3 protein: CASSLGVLTDTQYF; CDR3 DNA: TGCGCCAGCAGCTTGGGGGTGCTCACAGATACGCAGTATTTT
clone size: -; V gene: TRBV6-5; J gene: TRBJ2-5; D gene: -; CDR3 protein: CASSRAMGGTQYF; CDR3 DNA: TGTGCCAGCAGTCGCGCGATGGGGGGGACCCAGTACTTC
clone size: many; V gene: TRBV27; J gene: TRBJ1-1; D gene: TRBD1; CDR3 protein: CASSSGQGQAFF; CDR3 DNA: TGTGCCAGCAGTTCCGGACAGGGACAAGCTTTCTTT
clone size: -; V gene: TRBV6-5; J gene: TRBJ1-1; D gene: -; CDR3 protein: CASSFKQWMNTEAFF; CDR3 DNA: TGTGCCAGCAGTTTTAAACAATGGATGAACACTGAAGCTTTCTTT
clone size: medium-sized; V gene: TRBV10-3; J gene: TRBJ2-1; D gene: TRBD1; CDR3 protein: CAIRGTGDHHEQFF; CDR3 DNA: TGTGCCATCAGGGGGACAGGGGACCACCATGAGCAGTTCTTC
clone size: -; V gene: TRBV6-1; J gene: TRBJ2-7; D gene: TRBD2; CDR3 protein: CASLAGVREQYF; CDR3 DNA: TGTGCCAGCCTAGCGGGAGTGAGGGAGCAGTACTTC
clone size: -; V gene: TRBV11-1; J gene: TRBJ1-1; D gene: TRBD1; CDR3 protein: CASSLGGTGNTEAFF; CDR3 DNA: TGTGCCAGCAGCTTAGGAGGGACAGGGAACACTGAAGCTTTCTTT
clone size: -; V gene: TRBV9; J gene: TRBJ2-2; D gene: -; CDR3 protein: CASRRTSNTGELFF; CDR3 DNA: TGTGCCAGCCGCCGGACATCCAACACCGGGGAGCTGTTTTTT
clone size: -; V gene: TRBV9; J gene: TRBJ2-4; D gene: -; CDR3 protein: CASSPSTHIQYF; CDR3 DNA: TGTGCCAGCAGTCCTTCTACCCACATTCAGTACTTC
clone size: few; V gene: TRBV7-9; J gene: TRBJ1-2; D gene: TRBD1; CDR3 protein: CASRPDRVANYGYTF; CDR3 DNA: TGTGCCAGCAGACCTGACAGGGTAGCTAACTATGGCTACACCTTC
clone size: once; V gene: TRBV18; J gene: TRBJ2-2; D gene: -; CDR3 protein: CASSPTDRNTGELFF; CDR3 DNA: TGTGCCAGCTCACCTACAGACAGGAACACCGGGGAGCTGTTTTTT
clone size: -; V gene: TRBV7-9; J gene: TRBJ2-7; D gene: -; CDR3 protein: CASSRSSSSYHEQYF; CDR3 DNA: TGTGCCAGCAGCAGATCCTCCTCTAGCTACCACGAGCAGTACTTC
clone size: -; V gene: TRBV29-1; J gene: TRBJ1-1; D gene: TRBD1; CDR3 protein: CSAVRTGSNTEAFF; CDR3 DNA: TGCAGCGCGGTCCGGACAGGTTCAAACACTGAAGCTTTCTTT
clone size: few; V gene: TRBV28; J gene: TRBJ1-2; D gene: TRBD1; CDR3 protein: CASSTGEYGYTF; CDR3 DNA: TGTGCCAGCAGTACAGGGGAATATGGCTACACCTTC
clone size: -; V gene: TRBV10-1; J gene: TRBJ2-1; D gene: TRBD2; CDR3 protein: CASSDNGLAGGEQFF; CDR3 DNA: TGCGCCAGCAGTGACAATGGACTAGCGGGAGGTGAGCAGTTCTTC
clone size: -; V gene: TRBV18; J gene: TRBJ2-7; D gene: -; CDR3 protein: CASSPQQASYEQYF; CDR3 DNA: TGTGCCAGCTCACCACAGCAGGCCTCCTACGAGCAGTACTTC
clone size: -; V gene: TRBV28; J gene: TRBJ2-1; D gene: -; CDR3 protein: CASSLTWAGSYNEQFF; CDR3 DNA: TGTGCCAGCAGTTTAACGTGGGCGGGTAGTTACAATGAGCAGTTCTTC
clone size: -; V gene: TRBV6-1; J gene: TRBJ2-7; D gene: TRBD1; CDR3 protein: CASSTRDRAYEQYF; CDR3 DNA: TGTGCCAGCAGTACGAGGGACAGGGCCTACGAGCAGTACTTC
clone size: once; V gene: TRBV7-8; J gene: TRBJ2-3; D gene: TRBD2; CDR3 protein: CASSLAGTSGRRLGDTQYF; CDR3 DNA: TGTGCCAGCAGCTTGGCCGGGACTAGCGGGAGAAGATTGGGGGATACGCAGTATTTT
clone size: -; V gene: TRBV9; J gene: TRBJ2-3; D gene: -; CDR3 protein: CASSAAGVETDTQYF; CDR3 DNA: TGTGCCAGCAGCGCCGCAGGGGTAGAAACAGATACGCAGTATTTT
clone size: -; V gene: TRBV4-1; J gene: TRBJ2-1; D gene: TRBD1; CDR3 protein: CASSQVSDRENNEQFF; CDR3 DNA: TGCGCCAGCAGCCAAGTATCGGACAGGGAAAACAATGAGCAGTTCTTC
clone size: -; V gene: TRBV14; J gene: TRBJ2-7; D gene: -; CDR3 protein: CASSQVTGSSYEQYF; CDR3 DNA: TGTGCCAGCAGCCAAGTGACGGGAAGCTCCTACGAGCAGTACTTC